The present T cell receptor beta chain was sequenced within a study of blood T cells in healthy people across ages. Germline V gene lookup returns CDR1 SQVTM and CDR2 ANQGSEA. The CDR3 runs to 13 residues. A second 7 to 11 cycle PCR used barcoded and J-beta primers. TCRdb called the 5' RACE reads again in MiXCR, with one record for every CDR3 protein. The repertoire holds some 1.4 million distinct CDR3 sequences, with approximately 38% as singletons. Extractions gave at least 5.5 micrograms of total RNA per sample. Sequencing was carried out using blood. The receptor comes from a woman younger than 35 in good health. This rearrangement joins TRBV29-1 to TRBJ2-7; TRBD1 matches at 9 bases. CDR3 amino acids: CGGSGTGRSEQYF. CDR3 nucleotide sequence: TGCGGCGGGTCCGGGACAGGGAGGAGCGAGCAGTACTTC.